The 23 T cell receptor beta chains below were found in one sample sequenced in a study of T cells after yellow fever vaccination. TCRdb independently ran MiXCR on the 5' RACE reads; one entry per CDR3 protein. Of 450,000 to 650,000 distinct CDR3 sequences in the sample, 20% to 25% are singletons; the top ten hold approximately 15%. The material was PBMCs, obtained roughly 20 days after the first yellow fever vaccination. The receptors were sampled from a man between 18 and 35 years old who received the YFV17D yellow fever vaccine.

This clonotype came up a few times. The chain has TRBV7-2 and TRBJ1-2; perhaps TRBD1 as D (5 bases). V was clipped by 3 bases and J by 6 bases, with 11 bases between them. Germline V gene lookup returns CDR1 SGHTA and CDR2 FQGNSA. The CDR3 covers 13 residues. CDR3 bases: TGTGCCAGCAGCTTCGAAGGGGAGGATGGCTACACCTTC. Protein: CASSFEGEDGYTF.

The rearrangement links TRBV27 to TRBJ2-5; maybe TRBD2 (6 bases). Germline CDR1 is MNHEY and CDR2 is SMNVEV (reference sequence). V was pared by 2 bases and J by 1 base, with 17 bases between. CDR3 length: 17 residues. This CDR3 is CASSLLPVGGIQETQYF. The CDR3 coding sequence is TGTGCCAGCAGTTTACTCCCAGTGGGGGGAATCCAAGAGACCCAGTACTTC.

This clonotype was counted many times. This sequence joins TRBV3-1 and TRBJ2-5; tentative D call: TRBD2 (5 bases). The V gene's germline CDR1 is LGHDT and CDR2 YNNKEL (reference sequence). V shed 6 bases and J shed 3 bases, with 14 bases lying between them. The CDR3 loop spans 14 amino acids. In nucleotides, the CDR3 is TGTGCCAGCAGTCCTTCGGGGTATGAAGAGACCCAGTACTTC. Its protein product is CASSPSGYEETQYF.

V is TRBV29-1 and J is TRBJ2-7; tentative D call: TRBD1 (8 bases). The germline CDR1 and CDR2 sequences are SQVTM and ANQGSEA. Trimming took off 4 bases at V and 6 bases at J, with 16 bases between the two ends. The CDR3 spans 13 residues. The CDR3 DNA reads TGCAGCGTTGTCAGGTACAGGGGGGGCGAGCAGTACGTC. Encoded protein: CSVVRYRGGEQYV.

This chain connects TRBV20-1 to TRBJ1-1, with a possible D match to TRBD1 (5 bases). Trimming shortened V by 0 bases and J by 4 bases, and 12 bases separated the two germline ends. The CDR3 runs 14 residues. Germline V gene sequence: CDR1 DFQATT, CDR2 SNEGSKA (reference sequence). CDR3 sequence reads: CSARDLQGLTEAFF. CDR3 coding DNA: TGCAGTGCTAGAGATCTCCAGGGTCTCACTGAAGCTTTCTTT.

The rearrangement links TRBV24-1 to TRBJ2-1, with 10 bases lining up with TRBD2. The CDR3 has 13 amino acids. Germline-derived CDR1 and CDR2 are KGHDR and SFDVKD. The J segment lost 10 bases and the V segment lost 9 bases, leaving 8 bases of the junction unmatched. Here the CDR3 DNA reads TGTGCCACCGGGCGAGCGGGGGGGCTCGAGCAGTTCTTC. It translates to CATGRAGGLEQFF.

The chain links TRBV20-1 to TRBJ1-3; D ambiguous. V was trimmed by 0 bases and J by 2 bases, leaving 8 bases between them. Looked up from germline, CDR1 is DFQATT and CDR2 is SNEGSKA (reference sequence). This CDR3 spans 14 amino acids. CDR3 DNA: TGCAGTGCTAGAGATCCGGTAACTGGAAACACCATATATTTT. Translation: CSARDPVTGNTIYF.

The rearrangement joins TRBV6-5 to TRBJ1-3, with D maybe TRBD1 (5 bases). V gave up 5 bases and J gave up 6 bases, with 20 bases separating them. The germline CDR1 and CDR2 sequences are MNHEY and SVGAGI. The CDR3 consists of 16 residues. CDR3 sequence reads: CASSQSGLPIANTIYF. The DNA for the CDR3 is TGTGCCAGCAGTCAGTCGGGACTCCCGATTGCAAACACCATATATTTT.

This clonotype was found a few times. This chain links TRBV7-9 with TRBJ2-2; D uncertain. This CDR3 has 13 residues. V was cut by 3 bases and J by 3 bases, with 5 bases left in between. The germline V gene has CDR1 SEHNR and CDR2 FQNEAQ (reference sequence). The CDR3: CASSFDYTGELFF. The CDR3 DNA sequence: TGTGCCAGCAGCTTCGATTACACCGGGGAGCTGTTTTTT.

The chain couples TRBV6-1 to TRBJ2-3, with 8 bases lining up with TRBD2. Germline values: CDR1 MNHNS, CDR2 SASEGT. The V and J ends lost 5 bases and 6 bases, in that order; junction bases with no gene match: 13. The CDR3 is 16 residues long. The CDR3 coding sequence is TGTGCCAGCAGTCGCGCTATCGCGGGGGGCAGGGATACGCAGTATTTT. It yields the protein CASSRAIAGGRDTQYF.

The chain has TRBV6-1 and TRBJ2-1; 7 bases line up with TRBD1. After removal of 7 bases from V and 9 bases from J, the junction contained 9 bases not matched to a gene. There are 13 residues in the CDR3. Germline V gene sequence: CDR1 MNHNS, CDR2 SASEGT. CDR3 region: CASTTDRAGEQFF. The DNA for the CDR3 is TGTGCCAGCACCACCGACAGGGCCGGTGAGCAGTTCTTC.

This chain uses TRBV29-1 with TRBJ2-2, with a possible D match to TRBD2 (7 bases). Germline values: CDR1 SQVTM, CDR2 ANQGSEA. V was clipped by 8 bases and J by 4 bases, with 17 bases between them. The CDR3 sequence is 14 residues long. CDR3 coding DNA: TGCAGCTTCATGAGGGGGGAGGGCACCGGGGAGCTGTTTTTT. This translates into CSFMRGEGTGELFF.

This clonotype was seen a handful of times. The genes are TRBV4-3 and TRBJ2-2, with 7 bases aligning to TRBD2. J lost 2 bases, V lost 4 bases, and 7 bases had no gene match. The germline V gene encodes CDR1 LGHNA and CDR2 YSLEER. The CDR3 length is 16 residues. The CDR3 loop reads CASSPVSGVNTGELFF. The DNA for the CDR3 is TGCGCCAGCAGCCCAGTAAGCGGGGTCAACACCGGGGAGCTGTTTTTT.

This rearrangement joins TRBV6-5 to TRBJ1-5, with D tentatively TRBD1 (5 bases). Trimming took off 8 bases at V and 3 bases at J, with 14 bases between the two ends. This CDR3 is built from 14 residues. Germline assignment: CDR1 MNHEY and CDR2 SVGAGI. The CDR3 is CASVLRGINQPQHF. CDR3 coding DNA: TGTGCCAGCGTTTTAAGGGGAATCAATCAGCCCCAGCATTTT.

The chain carries TRBV7-9 and TRBJ1-5; D perhaps matches TRBD1 (6 bases). V lost 0 bases to trimming and J lost 2 bases, with 11 bases between them. This CDR3 contains 16 residues. CDR1 and CDR2 from the germline V gene are SEHNR and FQNEAQ (reference sequence). The chain's CDR3 is CASSLAAGAGNQPQHF. The CDR3 DNA is TGTGCCAGCAGCTTAGCTGCAGGGGCGGGCAATCAGCCCCAGCATTTT.

This clonotype was counted between two and nine times. The chain carries TRBV4-1 and TRBJ2-1, with TRBD2 matching over 13 bases. The germline CDR1 and CDR2 sequences are MGHRA and YSYEKL. After removal of 10 bases from V and 5 bases from J, the junction contained 11 bases not matched to a gene. The CDR3 totals 16 residues. The CDR3 DNA reads as TGCGCCACCGCCATCAGACTAGCGGGGGGAAACAATGAGCAGTTCTTC. It translates to CATAIRLAGGNNEQFF.

The chain is built from TRBV12-5 and TRBJ2-2; D is unclear. The CDR3 is 15 amino acids. The germline V and J ends were trimmed by 6 bases and 2 bases, with 13 bases remaining between them. Germline assignment: CDR1 LGHNT and CDR2 FRNRAP. CDR3 DNA: TGTGCTAGTGGACCTTGGACGGGTAACACCGGGGAGCTGTTTTTT. It is translated as CASGPWTGNTGELFF.

This clonotype was seen a handful of times. The V gene is TRBV7-2, the J gene TRBJ2-2; 9 nucleotides match TRBD1. Germline V CDR1 and CDR2: SGHTA, FQGNSA. The CDR3 loop spans 13 amino acids. The V segment lost 9 bases and the J segment 7 bases; nucleotides outside the gene matches: 6. The CDR3 coding sequence is TGTGCCAGGGGGACAGGGAAGATCGGGGAGCTGTTTTTT. It is translated as CARGTGKIGELFF. The whole variable domain, remainder taken from reference TRBV7-2 and TRBJ2-2, is GAGVSQSPSNKVTEKGKDVELRCDPISGHTALYWYRQSLGQGLEFLIYFQGNSAPDKSGLPSDRFSAERTGGSVSTLTIQRTQQEDSAVYLCARGTGKIGELFFGEGSRLTVL.

The chain joins TRBV5-1 to TRBJ1-2, with 8 bases fitting TRBD1. The germline CDR1 and CDR2 sequences are SGHRS and YFSETQ. V dropped 5 bases and J dropped 2; count of bases not matched to a gene: 8. The CDR3 is made up of 15 amino acids. CDR3 nucleotide sequence: TGCGCCAGCAGAGCGAGCCGGGACAGGAACTATGGCTACACCTTC. Its translation: CASRASRDRNYGYTF.

This clonotype was seen a handful of times. The chain links TRBV4-2 to TRBJ2-1, with TRBD2 as a possible D gene (6 bases). Trimming stripped 1 base from V and 5 bases from J, with 12 bases between. The CDR3 is 15 residues long. CDR1 and CDR2 from the germline V gene are LGHNA and YNFKEQ. The chain's CDR3 is CASSQVRTTNNEQFF. DNA for the CDR3: TGTGCCAGCAGCCAAGTCCGGACTACGAACAATGAGCAGTTCTTC.

The chain joins TRBV7-2 to TRBJ1-2; 7 nucleotides match TRBD1. Looked up from germline, CDR1 is SGHTA and CDR2 is FQGNSA. V shed 5 bases, J shed 5 bases, and the junction held 5 bases outside the gene matches. The CDR3 extends over 13 amino acids. The CDR3 nucleotides read TGTGCCAGCAGCATGGACAGGCGATATGGCTACACCTTC. Residues: CASSMDRRYGYTF.

This chain links TRBV2 with TRBJ2-1, with 9 bases that match TRBD2. V dropped 10 bases and J dropped 16; count of bases not matched to a gene: 26. This CDR3 is built from 16 residues. Germline CDR1 SNHLY, CDR2 FYNNEI. DNA for the CDR3: TGTGCCACCAGCCCTGTATCCACCTTGGCGGGGGGGCCTAAATTCTTC. It is translated as CATSPVSTLAGGPKFF.

The chain combines TRBV6-2 or TRBV6-3 with TRBJ2-3, with TRBD1 matching 7 bases. The trim removed 6 bases at V and 0 bases at J, leaving 3 bases unmatched. Germline CDR1 reads MNHEY; CDR2 reads SVGEGT. This CDR3 spans 14 amino acids. The CDR3 DNA follows: TGTGCCAGCAGAAAGACAGGGAGCACAGATACGCAGTATTTT. The encoded protein is CASRKTGSTDTQYF.